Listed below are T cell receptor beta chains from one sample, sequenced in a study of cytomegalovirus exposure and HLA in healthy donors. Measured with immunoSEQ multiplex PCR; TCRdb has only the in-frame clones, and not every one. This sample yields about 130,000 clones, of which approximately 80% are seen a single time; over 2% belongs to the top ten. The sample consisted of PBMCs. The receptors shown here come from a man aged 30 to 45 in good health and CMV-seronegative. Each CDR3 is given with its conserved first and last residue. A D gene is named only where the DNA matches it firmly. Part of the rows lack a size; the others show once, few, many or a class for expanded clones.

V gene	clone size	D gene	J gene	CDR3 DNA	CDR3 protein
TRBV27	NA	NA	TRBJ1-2	TGTGCCAGCAGACAGGGTTTGGGGTATGGCTACACCTTC	CASRQGLGYGYTF
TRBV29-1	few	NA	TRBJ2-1	TGCAGCGTTGAAGCGGGCAATGAGCAGTTCTTC	CSVEAGNEQFF
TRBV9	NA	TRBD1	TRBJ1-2	TGTGCCAGCAGCTTACGGACAGGAATAAATGGCTACACCTTC	CASSLRTGINGYTF
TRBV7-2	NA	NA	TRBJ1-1	TGTGCCAGCAGCTTAGTTTGGGGGCGGGACACTGAAGCTTTCTTT	CASSLVWGRDTEAFF
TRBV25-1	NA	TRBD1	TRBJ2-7	TGTGCCAGCAGCGTGGGGGACAGGGCCCTCTACGAGCAGTACTTC	CASSVGDRALYEQYF
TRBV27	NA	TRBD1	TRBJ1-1	TGTGCCAGCATTCGCCTCCGGGACAGGGACACTGAAGCTTTCTTT	CASIRLRDRDTEAFF
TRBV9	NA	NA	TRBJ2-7	TGTGCCAGCAGCGTAGGCACTAGCCCGGTTAGCGAGCAGTACTTC	CASSVGTSPVSEQYF
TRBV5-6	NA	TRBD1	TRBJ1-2	TGTGCCAGCAGCTTGCCCAGGGGGCTCTATGGCTACACCTTC	CASSLPRGLYGYTF
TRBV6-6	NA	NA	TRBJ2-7	TGTGCCAGCAGTATACAGGCCTATCCTTCCTACGAGCAGTACTTC	CASSIQAYPSYEQYF
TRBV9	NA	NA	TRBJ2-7	TGTGCCAGCAGCGACACAGCGGACTCAATCTACGAGCAGTACTTC	CASSDTADSIYEQYF
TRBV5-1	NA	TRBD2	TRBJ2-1	TGCGCCAGCAGCTTGAGTAGCGGGAGTAGGTACAATGAGCAGTTCTTC	CASSLSSGSRYNEQFF
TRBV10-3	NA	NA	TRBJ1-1	TGTGCCATCAGTGAGGTGGCCCGGGGAGAGGCTTTCTTT	CAISEVARGEAFF
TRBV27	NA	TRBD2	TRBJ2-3	TGTGCCAGCAGTTTATCCGCGCTAGCGGGAGGCACAGATACGCAGTATTTT	CASSLSALAGGTDTQYF
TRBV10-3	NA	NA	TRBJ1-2	TGTGCCATCAATGAGTCGCCTTCCTATTATGGCTACACCTTC	CAINESPSYYGYTF
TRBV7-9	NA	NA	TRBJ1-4	TGTTCCAGCAGTCCGGACAAGAGCACAACTAATGAAAAACTGTTTTTT	CSSSPDKSTTNEKLFF
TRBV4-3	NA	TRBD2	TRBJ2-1	TGCGCCAGCAGCCCGGGACTAGCGAGCTACAATGAGCAGTTCTTC	CASSPGLASYNEQFF
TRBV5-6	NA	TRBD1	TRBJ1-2	TGTGCCAGCAAGGGACAGGGGGCGCTTAATGGCTACCCCTTC	CASKGQGALNGYPF
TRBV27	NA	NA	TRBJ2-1	TGTGCCAGCAGTTTCCTTACTTGGGAAGGGGACAATGAGCAGTTCTTC	CASSFLTWEGDNEQFF
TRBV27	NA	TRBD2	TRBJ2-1	TGTGCCAGCAGTTCATGGGTAGCGGGAGATTTTGAGCAGTTCTTC	CASSSWVAGDFEQFF
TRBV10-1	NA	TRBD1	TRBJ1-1	TGCGCCAGCAGGCCTGGACAGGGGATGAACACTGAAGCTTTCTTT	CASRPGQGMNTEAFF
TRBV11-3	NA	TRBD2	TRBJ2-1	TGTGCCAGCAGCCAAGACAGCGGCGCGGGAGGGCGTGGTGAGCAGTTCTTC	CASSQDSGAGGRGEQFF
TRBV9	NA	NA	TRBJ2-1	TGTGCCAGCAGCGTAGGGGGAGGCGGCGGCAATGAGCAGTTCTTC	CASSVGGGGGNEQFF
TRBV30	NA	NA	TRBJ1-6	TGTGCCACACGGACAGTTTCCCTACCAAATTCACCCCTCCACTTT	CATRTVSLPNSPLHF
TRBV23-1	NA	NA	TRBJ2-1	TGCGCCAGCAGTCCCAGGGGCTCGGTATACAATGAGCAGTTCTTC	CASSPRGSVYNEQFF
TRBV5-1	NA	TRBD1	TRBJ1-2	TGCGCCAGCAGCCCCGGAGGGACAGGGGTTGGCTACACCTTC	CASSPGGTGVGYTF
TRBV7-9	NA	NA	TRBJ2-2	TGTGCCAGCAGCTTAACGGTTCGAGGGGGACGAAACACCGGGGAGCTGTTTTTT	CASSLTVRGGRNTGELFF
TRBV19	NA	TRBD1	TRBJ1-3	TGTGCCTGTAGTATGAGGACAGGCATTGGAAACACCATATATTTT	CACSMRTGIGNTIYF
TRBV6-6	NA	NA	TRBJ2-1	TGTGCCAGCAGTCCCCTGGGACTTAACAATGAGCAGTTCTTC	CASSPLGLNNEQFF
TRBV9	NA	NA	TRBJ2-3	TGTGCCAGCAGCGGTCCCCAAGCGGTCGGGGATACGCAGTATTTT	CASSGPQAVGDTQYF
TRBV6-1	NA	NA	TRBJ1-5	TGTGCCAGCCAGACACCTTATAGCAATCAGCCCCAGCATTTT	CASQTPYSNQPQHF